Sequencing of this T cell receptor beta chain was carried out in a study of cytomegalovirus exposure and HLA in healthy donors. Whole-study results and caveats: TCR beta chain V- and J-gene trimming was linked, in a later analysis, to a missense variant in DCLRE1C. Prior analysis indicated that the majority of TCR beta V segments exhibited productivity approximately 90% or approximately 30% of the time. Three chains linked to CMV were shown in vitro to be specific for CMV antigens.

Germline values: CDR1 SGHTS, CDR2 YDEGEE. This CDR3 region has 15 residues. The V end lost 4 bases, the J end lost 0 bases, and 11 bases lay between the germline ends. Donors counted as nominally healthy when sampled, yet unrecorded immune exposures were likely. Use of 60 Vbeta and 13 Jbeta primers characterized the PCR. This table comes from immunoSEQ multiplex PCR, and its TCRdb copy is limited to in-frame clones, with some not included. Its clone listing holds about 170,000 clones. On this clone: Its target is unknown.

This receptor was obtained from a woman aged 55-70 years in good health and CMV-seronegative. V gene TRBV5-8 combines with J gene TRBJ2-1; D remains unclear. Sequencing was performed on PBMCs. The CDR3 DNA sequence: TGTGCCAGCAGCGTGACTTGGAGCTCCTACAATGAGCAGTTCTTC. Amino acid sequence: CASSVTWSSYNEQFF.